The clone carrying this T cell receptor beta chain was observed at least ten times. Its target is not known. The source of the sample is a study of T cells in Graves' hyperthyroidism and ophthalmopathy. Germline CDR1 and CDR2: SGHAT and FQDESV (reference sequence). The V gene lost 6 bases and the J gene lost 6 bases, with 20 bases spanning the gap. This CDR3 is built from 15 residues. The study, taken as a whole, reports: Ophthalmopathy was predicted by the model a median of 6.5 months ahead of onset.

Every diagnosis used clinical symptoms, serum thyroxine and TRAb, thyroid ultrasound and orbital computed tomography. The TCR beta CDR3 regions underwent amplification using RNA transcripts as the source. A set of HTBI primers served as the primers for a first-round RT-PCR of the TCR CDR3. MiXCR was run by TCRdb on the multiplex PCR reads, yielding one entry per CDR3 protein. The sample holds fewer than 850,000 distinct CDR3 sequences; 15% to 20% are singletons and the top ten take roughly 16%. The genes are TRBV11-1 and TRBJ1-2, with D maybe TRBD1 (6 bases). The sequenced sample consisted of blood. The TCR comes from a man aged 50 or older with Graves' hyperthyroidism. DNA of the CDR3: TGTGCCAGCAGTTCCCTTGGGGGCGAGATGCATGGCTACACCTTC. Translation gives CASSSLGGEMHGYTF. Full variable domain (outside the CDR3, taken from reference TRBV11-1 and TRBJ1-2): EAEVAQSPRYKITEKSQAVAFWCDPISGHATLYWYRQILGQGPELLVQFQDESVVDDSQLPKDRFSAERLKGVDSTLKIQPAELGDSAMYLCASSSLGGEMHGYTFGSGTRLTVV.